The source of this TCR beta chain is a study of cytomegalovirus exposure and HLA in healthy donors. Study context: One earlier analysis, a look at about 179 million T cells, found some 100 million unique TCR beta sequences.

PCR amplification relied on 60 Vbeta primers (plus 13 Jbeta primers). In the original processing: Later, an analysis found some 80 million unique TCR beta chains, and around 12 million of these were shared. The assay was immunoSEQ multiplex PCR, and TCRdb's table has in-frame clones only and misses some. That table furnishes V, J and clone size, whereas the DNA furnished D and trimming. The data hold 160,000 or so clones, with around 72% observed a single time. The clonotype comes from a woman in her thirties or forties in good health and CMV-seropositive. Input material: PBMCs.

The CDR3 sequence: CASSPIEAYEQYF. The DNA of the CDR3 is TGTGCCAGCTCACCGATAGAAGCCTACGAGCAGTACTTC. The chain joins TRBV18 to TRBJ2-7; D is ambiguous. Germline V lookup: CDR1 KGHSH, CDR2 LQKENI. V dropped 3 bases and J dropped 2 bases, with 8 bases sitting between them. The CDR3 runs to 13 residues.